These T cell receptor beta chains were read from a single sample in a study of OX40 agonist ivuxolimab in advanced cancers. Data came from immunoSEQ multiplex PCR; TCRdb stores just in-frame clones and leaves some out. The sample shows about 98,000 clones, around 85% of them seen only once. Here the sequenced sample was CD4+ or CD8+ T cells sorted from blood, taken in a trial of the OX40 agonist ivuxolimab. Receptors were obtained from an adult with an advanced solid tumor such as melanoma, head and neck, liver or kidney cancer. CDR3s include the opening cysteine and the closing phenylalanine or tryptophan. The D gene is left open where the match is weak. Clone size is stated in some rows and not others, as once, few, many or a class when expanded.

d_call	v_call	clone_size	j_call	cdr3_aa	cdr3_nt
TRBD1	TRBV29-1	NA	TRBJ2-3	CSVHGQGNTDTQYF	TGCAGCGTGCACGGACAGGGAAACACAGATACGCAGTATTTT
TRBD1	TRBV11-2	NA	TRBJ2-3	CASSLGTGRQYF	TGTGCCAGCAGCCTAGGGACAGGGAGACAGTATTTT
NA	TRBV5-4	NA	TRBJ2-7	CASSLKSGGYEQYF	TGTGCCAGCAGCTTGAAGTCGGGTGGTTACGAGCAGTACTTC
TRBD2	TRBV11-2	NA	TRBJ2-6	CASSLGEGNGANVLTF	TGTGCCAGCAGCTTGGGGGAGGGGAATGGGGCCAACGTCCTGACTTTC
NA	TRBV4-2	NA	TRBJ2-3	CASSQESWADTQYF	TGTGCCAGCAGCCAAGAGTCATGGGCAGATACGCAGTATTTT
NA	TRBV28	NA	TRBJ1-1	CASSLLRGLNTEAFF	TGTGCCAGCAGTCTTCTTCGGGGGTTGAACACTGAAGCTTTCTTT
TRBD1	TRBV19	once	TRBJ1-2	CASTSDRGPTHYGYTF	TGTGCCAGTACCTCGGACAGGGGGCCAACTCACTATGGCTACACCTTC
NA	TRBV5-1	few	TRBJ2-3	CASSLGGDITDTQYF	TGCGCCAGCAGCTTGGGTGGGGACATCACAGATACGCAGTATTTT
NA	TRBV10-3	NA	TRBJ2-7	CAISGWGVRSYEQYF	TGTGCCATCAGCGGGTGGGGGGTTCGCTCCTACGAGCAGTACTTC
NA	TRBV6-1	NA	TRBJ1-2	CASNPVAFGDYGYTF	TGTGCCAGCAACCCGGTCGCCTTTGGAGACTATGGCTACACCTTC
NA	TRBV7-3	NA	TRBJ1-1	CASSRLADTEAFF	TGTGCCAGCAGCCGGCTGGCGGACACTGAAGCTTTCTTT
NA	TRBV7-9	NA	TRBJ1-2	CASSLVRGFNYGYTF	TGTGCCAGCAGCTTAGTTAGGGGTTTTAACTATGGCTACACCTTC
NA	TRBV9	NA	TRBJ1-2	CASSPTAAAGYTF	TGTGCCAGCAGCCCGACAGCTGCGGCTGGCTACACCTTC
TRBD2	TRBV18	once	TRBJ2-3	CASSPLTGTSGTF	TGTGCCAGCTCACCCCTGACCGGGACTAGCGGGACTTTT
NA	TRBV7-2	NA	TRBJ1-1	CASSGQGTEAFF	TGTGCCAGCAGCGGGCAAGGGACTGAAGCTTTCTTT
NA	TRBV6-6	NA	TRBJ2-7	CASRTGTEAYEQYF	TGTGCCAGCAGAACCGGGACCGAAGCCTACGAGCAGTACTTC
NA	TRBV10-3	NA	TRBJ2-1	CAIRRLVGGRDEQFF	TGTGCCATCAGACGACTAGTGGGGGGGCGTGATGAGCAGTTCTTC
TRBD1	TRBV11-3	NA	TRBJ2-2	CASSSSLRDRGTGELFF	TGTGCCAGCAGCTCGTCTTTACGGGACAGGGGCACCGGGGAGCTGTTTTTT
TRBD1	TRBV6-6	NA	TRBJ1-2	CASSSTGEANYGYTF	TGTGCCAGCTCTTCGACAGGGGAAGCTAACTATGGCTACACCTTC
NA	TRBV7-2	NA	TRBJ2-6	CASSLERANVLTF	TGTGCCAGCAGCTTAGAGAGGGCCAACGTCCTGACTTTC
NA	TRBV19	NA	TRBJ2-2	CATKRVPGAGELFF	TGTGCCACTAAACGAGTCCCCGGGGCCGGGGAGCTGTTTTTT
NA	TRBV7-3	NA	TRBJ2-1	CASSPGQSGNEQFF	TGTGCCAGCAGTCCCGGACAGTCTGGGAATGAGCAGTTCTTC
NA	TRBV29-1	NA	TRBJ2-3	CSVVGSRGGTDTQYF	TGCAGCGTTGTAGGTTCAAGAGGTGGCACAGATACGCAGTATTTT
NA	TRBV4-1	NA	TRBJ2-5	CASSQVGSYGTQYF	TGCGCCAGCAGCCAAGTGGGGAGTTACGGGACCCAGTACTTC
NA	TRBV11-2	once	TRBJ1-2	CASSQLGQPYGYTF	TGTGCCAGCAGCCAACTAGGACAGCCCTATGGCTACACCTTC
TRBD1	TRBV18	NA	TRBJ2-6	CASSPGQGATGANVLTF	TGTGCCAGCTCACCCGGACAGGGGGCGACTGGGGCCAACGTCCTGACTTTC
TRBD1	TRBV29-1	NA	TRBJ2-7	CSVEVAGGPPDEQYF	TGCAGCGTTGAAGTGGCAGGGGGCCCACCGGACGAGCAGTACTTC
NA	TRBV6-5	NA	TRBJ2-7	CASSYSGRYEQYF	TGTGCCAGCAGTTACTCGGGTCGTTACGAGCAGTACTTC
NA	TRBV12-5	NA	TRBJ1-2	CASSGANYGYTF	TGTGCTTCCTCGGGTGCTAACTATGGCTACACCTTC